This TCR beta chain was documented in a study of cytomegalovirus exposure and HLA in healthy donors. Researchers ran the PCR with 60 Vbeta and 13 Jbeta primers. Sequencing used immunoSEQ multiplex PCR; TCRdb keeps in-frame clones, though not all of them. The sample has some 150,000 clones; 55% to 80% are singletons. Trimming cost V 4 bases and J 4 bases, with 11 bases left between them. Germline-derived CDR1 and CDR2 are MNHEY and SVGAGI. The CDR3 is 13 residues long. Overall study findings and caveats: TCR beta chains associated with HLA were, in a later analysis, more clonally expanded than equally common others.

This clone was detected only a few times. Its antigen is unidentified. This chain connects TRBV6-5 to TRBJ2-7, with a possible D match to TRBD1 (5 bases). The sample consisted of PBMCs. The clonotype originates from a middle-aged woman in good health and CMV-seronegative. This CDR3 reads CASSLGATYEQYF. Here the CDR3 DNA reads TGTGCCAGCAGTTTAGGGGCAACTTACGAGCAGTACTTC.